This TCR beta chain was recovered during a study of blood T cell repertoires in COVID-19. Study-wide background: Acute-phase and convalescent COVID-19 samples originated in the United States, Italy and Spain. Nucleic acid was either cDNA or gDNA, and it came from T cells, B-cell-depleted T cells, or PBMCs.

Assay: immunoSEQ multiplex PCR; the TCRdb copy retains only in-frame clones and omits some. Counted here are almost 200,000 clones, 70% to 80% occurring once; the ten biggest clones make up less than 7%. The CDR3 is 13 amino acids. Trimming took 7 bases from V and 4 from J, leaving 13 bases between them. Germline CDR1 and CDR2: SNHLY and FYNNEI. Seattle patients were enrolled during active infection and followed longitudinally. The chain couples TRBV2 to TRBJ2-5; no reliable D call. Sequences were obtained from peripheral blood. The TCR originated in a woman aged 40 to 50 with COVID-19, enrolled during active disease. The CDR3 loop is CASNLGAGETQYF. DNA for the CDR3: TGTGCCAGCAACCTCGGCGCAGGAGAGACCCAGTACTTC.